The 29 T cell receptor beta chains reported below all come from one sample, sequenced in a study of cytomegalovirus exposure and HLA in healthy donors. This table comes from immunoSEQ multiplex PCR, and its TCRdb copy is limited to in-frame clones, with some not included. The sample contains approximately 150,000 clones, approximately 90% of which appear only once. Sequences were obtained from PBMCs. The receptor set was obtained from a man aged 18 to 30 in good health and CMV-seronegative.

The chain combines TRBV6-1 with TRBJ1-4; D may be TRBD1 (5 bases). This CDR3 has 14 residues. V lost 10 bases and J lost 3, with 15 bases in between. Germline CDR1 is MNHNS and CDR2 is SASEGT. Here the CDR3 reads CATRVSGANEKLFF. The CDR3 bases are TGTGCCACTAGGGTGTCGGGGGCTAATGAAAAACTGTTTTTT.

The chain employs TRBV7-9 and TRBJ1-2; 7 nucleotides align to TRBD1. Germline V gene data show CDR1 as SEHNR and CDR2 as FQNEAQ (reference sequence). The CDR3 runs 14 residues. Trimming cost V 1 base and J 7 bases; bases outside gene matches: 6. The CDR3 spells CASSLEGAGGGYTF. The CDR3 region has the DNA TGTGCCAGCAGCTTAGAGGGGGCTGGCGGTGGCTACACCTTC.

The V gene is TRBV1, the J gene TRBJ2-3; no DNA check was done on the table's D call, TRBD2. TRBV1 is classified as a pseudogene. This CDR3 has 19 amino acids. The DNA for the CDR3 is TGCACCAGCAGCCCGCGACCCCAAGGACTAGCGGGTAGCACAGATACGCAGTATTTT. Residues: CTSSPRPQGLAGSTDTQYF.

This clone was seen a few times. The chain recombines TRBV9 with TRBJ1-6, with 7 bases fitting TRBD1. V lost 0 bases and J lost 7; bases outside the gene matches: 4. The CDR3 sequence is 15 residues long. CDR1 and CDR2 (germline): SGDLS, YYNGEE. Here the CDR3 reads CASSVAPGGNSPLHF. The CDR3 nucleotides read TGTGCCAGCAGCGTAGCGCCAGGGGGGAATTCACCCCTCCACTTT. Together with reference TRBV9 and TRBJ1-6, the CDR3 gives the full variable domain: DSGVTQTPKHLITATGQRVTLRCSPRSGDLSVYWYQQSLDQGLQFLIQYYNGEERAKGNILERFSAQQFPDLHSELNLSSLELGDSALYFCASSVAPGGNSPLHFGNGTRLTVT.

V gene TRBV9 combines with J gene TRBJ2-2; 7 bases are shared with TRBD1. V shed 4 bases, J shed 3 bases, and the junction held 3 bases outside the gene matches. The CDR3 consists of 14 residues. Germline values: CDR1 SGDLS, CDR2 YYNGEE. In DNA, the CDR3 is TGTGCCAGCAGCCGAGGACAGGACACCGGGGAGCTGTTTTTT. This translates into CASSRGQDTGELFF.

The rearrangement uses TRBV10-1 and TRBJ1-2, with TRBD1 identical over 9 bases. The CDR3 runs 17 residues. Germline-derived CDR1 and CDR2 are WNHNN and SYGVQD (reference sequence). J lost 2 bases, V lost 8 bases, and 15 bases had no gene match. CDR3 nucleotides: TGCGCCAGCCCTGCCTCCGGGACAGGGTATAGAAACTATGGCTACACCTTC. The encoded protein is CASPASGTGYRNYGYTF.

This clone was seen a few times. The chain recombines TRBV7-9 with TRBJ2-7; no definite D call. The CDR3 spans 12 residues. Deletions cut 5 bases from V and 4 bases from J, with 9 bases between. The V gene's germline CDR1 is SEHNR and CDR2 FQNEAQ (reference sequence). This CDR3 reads CASSPTIYEQYF. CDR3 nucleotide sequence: TGTGCCAGCAGCCCGACAATATACGAGCAGTACTTC.

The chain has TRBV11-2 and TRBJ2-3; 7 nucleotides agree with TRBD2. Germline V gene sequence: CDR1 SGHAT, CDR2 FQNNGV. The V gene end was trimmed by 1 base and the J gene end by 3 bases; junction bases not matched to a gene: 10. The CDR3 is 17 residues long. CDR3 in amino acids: CASSLGRYRGRTDTQYF. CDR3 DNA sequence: TGTGCCAGCAGCTTAGGCCGATATCGCGGGAGAACAGATACGCAGTATTTT.

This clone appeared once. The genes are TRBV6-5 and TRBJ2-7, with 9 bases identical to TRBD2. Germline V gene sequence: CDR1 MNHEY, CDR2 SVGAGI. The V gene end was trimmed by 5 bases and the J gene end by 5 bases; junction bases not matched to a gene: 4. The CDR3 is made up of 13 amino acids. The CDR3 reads CASSPGTSHEQYF. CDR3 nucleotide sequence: TGTGCCAGCAGTCCCGGGACTAGCCACGAGCAGTACTTC.

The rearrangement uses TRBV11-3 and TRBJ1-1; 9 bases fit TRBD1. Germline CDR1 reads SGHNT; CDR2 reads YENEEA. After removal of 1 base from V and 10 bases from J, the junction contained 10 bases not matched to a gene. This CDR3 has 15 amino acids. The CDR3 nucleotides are TGTGCCAGCAGCTTAGGGGGGACAGGGTCGGTTCGAGCTTTCTTT. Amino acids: CASSLGGTGSVRAFF.

Written as DNA, the CDR3 is TGTGCCAGCAGCCCACCGGGACTAGCGGGGGGCCTCACAGATACGCAGTATTTT. It is translated as CASSPPGLAGGLTDTQYF. The chain combines TRBV5-4 with TRBJ2-3; the match to TRBD2 covers 15 bases. With 4 bases clipped from V and 2 bases from J, the junction kept 8 bases outside the gene matches. The germline V gene has CDR1 SGHNT and CDR2 YYREEE (reference sequence). This CDR3 region has 18 residues.

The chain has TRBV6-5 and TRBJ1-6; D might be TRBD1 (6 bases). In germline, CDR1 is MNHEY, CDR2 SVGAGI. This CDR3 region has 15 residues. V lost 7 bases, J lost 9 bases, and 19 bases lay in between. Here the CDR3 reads CASTLRDTGGSPLHF. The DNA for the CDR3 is TGTGCCAGCACCCTCCGGGACACGGGTGGTTCACCCCTCCACTTT.

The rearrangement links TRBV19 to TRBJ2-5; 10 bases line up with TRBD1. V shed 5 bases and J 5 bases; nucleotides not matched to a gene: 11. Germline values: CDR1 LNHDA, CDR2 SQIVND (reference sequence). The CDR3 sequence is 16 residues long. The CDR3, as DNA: TGTGCCAGTAGTCCCTCCGGGACAGGGGCCTTTGAGACCCAGTACTTC. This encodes CASSPSGTGAFETQYF.

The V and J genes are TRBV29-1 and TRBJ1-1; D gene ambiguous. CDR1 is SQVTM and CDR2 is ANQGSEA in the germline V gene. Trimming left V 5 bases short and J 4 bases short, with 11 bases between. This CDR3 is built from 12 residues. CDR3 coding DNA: TGCAGCGTTATAGTTGGGCTCACTGAAGCTTTCTTT. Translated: CSVIVGLTEAFF. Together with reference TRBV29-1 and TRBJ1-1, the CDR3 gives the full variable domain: SAVISQKPSRDICQRGTSLTIQCQVDSQVTMMFWYRQQPGQSLTLIATANQGSEATYESGFVIDKFPISRPNLTFSTLTVSNMSPEDSSIYLCSVIVGLTEAFFGQGTRLTVV.

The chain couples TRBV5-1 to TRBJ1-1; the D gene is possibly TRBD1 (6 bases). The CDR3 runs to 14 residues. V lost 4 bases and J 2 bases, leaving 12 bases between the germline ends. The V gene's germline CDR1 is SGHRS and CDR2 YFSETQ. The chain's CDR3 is CASSPGQPNTEAFF. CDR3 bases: TGCGCCAGCAGCCCTGGACAGCCTAACACTGAAGCTTTCTTT.

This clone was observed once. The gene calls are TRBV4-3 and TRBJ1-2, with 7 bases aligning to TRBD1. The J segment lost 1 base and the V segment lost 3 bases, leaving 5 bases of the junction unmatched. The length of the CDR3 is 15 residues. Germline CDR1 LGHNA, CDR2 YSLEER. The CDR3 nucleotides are TGCGCCAGCAGCCAGGCCGGACAGGTTAACTATGGCTACACCTTC. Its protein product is CASSQAGQVNYGYTF.

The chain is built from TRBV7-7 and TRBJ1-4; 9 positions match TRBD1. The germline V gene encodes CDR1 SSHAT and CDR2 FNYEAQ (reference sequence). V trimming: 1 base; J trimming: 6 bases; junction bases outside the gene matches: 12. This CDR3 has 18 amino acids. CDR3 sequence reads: CASSLEVILDRGDEKLFF. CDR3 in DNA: TGTGCCAGCAGCTTAGAGGTCATACTGGACAGGGGCGATGAAAAACTGTTTTTT.

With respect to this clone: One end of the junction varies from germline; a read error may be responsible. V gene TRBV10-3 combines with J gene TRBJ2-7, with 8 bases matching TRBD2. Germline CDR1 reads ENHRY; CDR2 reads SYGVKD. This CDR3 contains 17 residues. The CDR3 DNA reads TGTGCCAGCAGTTACCCCCGCACCGGACTAGCCCGCTACGAGCAGTACTTC. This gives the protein CASSYPRTGLARYEQYF.

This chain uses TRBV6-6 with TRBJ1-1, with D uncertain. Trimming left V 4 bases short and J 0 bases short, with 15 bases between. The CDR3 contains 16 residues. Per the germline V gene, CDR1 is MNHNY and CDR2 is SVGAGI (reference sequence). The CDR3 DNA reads TGTGCCAGCAGTTCCCGGGTTTCCCTGATGAACACTGAAGCTTTCTTT. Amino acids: CASSSRVSLMNTEAFF.

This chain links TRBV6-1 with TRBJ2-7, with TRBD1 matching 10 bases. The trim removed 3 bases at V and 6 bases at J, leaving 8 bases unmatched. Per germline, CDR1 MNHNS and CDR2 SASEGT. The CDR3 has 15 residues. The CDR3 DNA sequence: TGTGCCAGCAGTGATTTAGGGGACAGGGGACCCGAGCAGTACTTC. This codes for CASSDLGDRGPEQYF.

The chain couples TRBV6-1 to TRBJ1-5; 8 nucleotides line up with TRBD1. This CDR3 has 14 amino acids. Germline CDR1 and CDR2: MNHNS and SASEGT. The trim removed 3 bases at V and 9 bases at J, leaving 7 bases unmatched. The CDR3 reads CASSDGQGIRPQHF. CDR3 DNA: TGTGCCAGCAGTGACGGACAGGGCATCAGGCCCCAGCATTTT.

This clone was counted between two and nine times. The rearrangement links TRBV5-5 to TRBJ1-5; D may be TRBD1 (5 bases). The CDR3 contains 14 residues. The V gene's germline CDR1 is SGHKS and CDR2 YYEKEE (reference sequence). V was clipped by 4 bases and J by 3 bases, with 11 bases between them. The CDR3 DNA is TGTGCCAGCAGCCCCGGACACAACAATCAGCCCCAGCATTTT. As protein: CASSPGHNNQPQHF.

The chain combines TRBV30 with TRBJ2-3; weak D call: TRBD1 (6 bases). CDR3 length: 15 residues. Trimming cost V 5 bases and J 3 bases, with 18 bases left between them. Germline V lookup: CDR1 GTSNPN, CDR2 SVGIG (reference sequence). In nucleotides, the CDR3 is TGTGCCTGGGACGCTACAGGGTTGGGGACAGATACGCAGTATTTT. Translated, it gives CAWDATGLGTDTQYF.

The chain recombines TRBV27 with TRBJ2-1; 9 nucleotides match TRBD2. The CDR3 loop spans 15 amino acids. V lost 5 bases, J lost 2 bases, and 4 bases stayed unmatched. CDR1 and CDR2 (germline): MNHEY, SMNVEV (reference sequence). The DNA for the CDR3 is TGTGCCAGCAGTGCGACTAGCGGAGCCTACAATGAGCAGTTCTTC. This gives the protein CASSATSGAYNEQFF.

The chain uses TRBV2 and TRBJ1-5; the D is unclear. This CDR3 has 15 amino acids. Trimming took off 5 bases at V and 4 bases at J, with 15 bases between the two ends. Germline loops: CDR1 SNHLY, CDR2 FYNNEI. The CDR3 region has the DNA TGTGCCAGCAGTAACCCCATGGGAGCAAATCAGCCCCAGCATTTT. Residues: CASSNPMGANQPQHF.

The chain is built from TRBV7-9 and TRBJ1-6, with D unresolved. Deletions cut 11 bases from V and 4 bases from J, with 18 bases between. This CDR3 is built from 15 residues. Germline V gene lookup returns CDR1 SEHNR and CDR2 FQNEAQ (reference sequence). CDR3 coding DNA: TGTGCCGAGGGCCCACCAGGAGTTTATAATTCACCCCTCCACTTT. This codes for CAEGPPGVYNSPLHF.

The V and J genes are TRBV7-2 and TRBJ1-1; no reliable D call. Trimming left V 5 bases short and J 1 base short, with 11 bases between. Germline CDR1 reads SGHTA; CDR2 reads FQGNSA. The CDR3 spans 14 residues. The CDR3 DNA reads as TGTGCCAGCAGCAAGCGGACGCAGAACACTGAAGCTTTCTTT. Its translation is CASSKRTQNTEAFF.

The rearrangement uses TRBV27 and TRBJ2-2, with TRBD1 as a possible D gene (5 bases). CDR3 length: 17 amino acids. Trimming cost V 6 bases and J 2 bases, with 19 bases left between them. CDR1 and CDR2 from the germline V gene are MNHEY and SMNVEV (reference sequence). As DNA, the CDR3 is TGTGCCAGCAGCCCGCTTGGAGTAGGGGATAACACCGGGGAGCTGTTTTTT. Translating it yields CASSPLGVGDNTGELFF.

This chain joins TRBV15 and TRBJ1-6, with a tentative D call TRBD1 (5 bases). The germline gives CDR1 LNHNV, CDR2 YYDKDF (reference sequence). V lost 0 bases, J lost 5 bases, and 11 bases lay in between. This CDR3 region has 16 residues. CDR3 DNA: TGTGCCACCAGCAGAGATCAGGGTGCCGATAATTCACCCCTCCACTTT. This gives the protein CATSRDQGADNSPLHF.